This entry describes one T cell receptor beta chain. Its specificity is not known. The CDR3 runs 16 residues. Trimming took 5 bases from V and 1 from J; bases not matched to a gene: 5. The data belong to a study of CD8 T cells in Susac syndrome. Study results and caveats: The study conceded that relatively few individuals underwent its TCR sequencing and HLA analysis.

RNA in amounts of roughly 0.5 to 1 ug was reverse transcribed with random hexamers. Coverage of TCR beta CDR3 amplification by immunoSEQ multiplex PCR extended to 54 Vbeta and 13 Jbeta. TCRdb recomputed calls from the immunoSEQ multiplex PCR reads with MiXCR, one row per CDR3 protein. This repertoire shows a few hundred thousand distinct CDR3 sequences, roughly nine tenths found once; its top ten account for roughly 0.15%. TEMRA cells were enriched by FACS, while CD8+ and CD4+ T cells were obtained through a negative isolation that was performed magnetically. Sequencing was performed on CD8+ T cells from PBMCs. The source of this sequence is a human donor with multiple sclerosis. This chain joins TRBV12-3 or TRBV12-4 and TRBJ2-2; TRBD2 matches 9 bases. For the CDR3, the DNA is TGTGCCAGCAGTCCCCATAGCGGGAGGAACACCGGGGAGCTGTTTTTT. This codes for CASSPHSGRNTGELFF.